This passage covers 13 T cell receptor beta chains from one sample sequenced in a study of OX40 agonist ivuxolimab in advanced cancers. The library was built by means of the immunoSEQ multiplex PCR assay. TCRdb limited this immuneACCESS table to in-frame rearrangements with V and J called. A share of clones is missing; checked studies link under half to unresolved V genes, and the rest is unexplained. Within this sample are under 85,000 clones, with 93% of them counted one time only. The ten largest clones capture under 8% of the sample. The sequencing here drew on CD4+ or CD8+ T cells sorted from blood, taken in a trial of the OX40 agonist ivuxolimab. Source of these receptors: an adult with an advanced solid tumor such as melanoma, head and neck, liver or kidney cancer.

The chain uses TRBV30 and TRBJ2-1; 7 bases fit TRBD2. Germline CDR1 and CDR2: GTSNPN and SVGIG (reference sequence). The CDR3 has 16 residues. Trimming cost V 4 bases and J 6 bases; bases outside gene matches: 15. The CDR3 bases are TGTGCCTGGACCACCCTGCGGGAGATCCCCACCAATGAGCAGTTCTTC. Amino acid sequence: CAWTTLREIPTNEQFF.

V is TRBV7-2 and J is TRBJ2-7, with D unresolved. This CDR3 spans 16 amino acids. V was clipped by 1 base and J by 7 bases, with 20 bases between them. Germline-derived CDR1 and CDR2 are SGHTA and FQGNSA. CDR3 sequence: CASSLGVGVILREQYF. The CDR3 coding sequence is TGTGCCAGCAGCTTAGGGGTTGGGGTGATCTTACGGGAGCAGTACTTC.

As DNA, the CDR3 is TGTGCCAGCAGTTTATCCCGTTACAGGGCTGGCCAGCCCCAGCATTTT. This sequence encodes CASSLSRYRAGQPQHF. The chain links TRBV27 to TRBJ1-5; tentative D call: TRBD1 (6 bases). CDR1 and CDR2 from the germline V gene are MNHEY and SMNVEV (reference sequence). Trimming stripped 0 bases from V and 7 bases from J, with 16 bases between. CDR3 length: 16 residues.

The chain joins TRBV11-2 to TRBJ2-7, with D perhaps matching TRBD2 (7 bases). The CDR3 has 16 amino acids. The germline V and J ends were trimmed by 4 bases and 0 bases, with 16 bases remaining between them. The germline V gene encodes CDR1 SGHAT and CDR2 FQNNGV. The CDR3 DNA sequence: TGTGCCAGCAGCTCGCGGGGGCTAGCGGACTCCTACGAGCAGTACTTC. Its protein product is CASSSRGLADSYEQYF. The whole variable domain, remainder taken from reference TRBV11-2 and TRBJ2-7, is EAGVAQSPRYKIIEKRQSVAFWCNPISGHATLYWYQQILGQGPKLLIQFQNNGVVDDSQLPKDRFSAERLKGVDSTLKIQPAKLEDSAVYLCASSSRGLADSYEQYFGPGTRLTVT.

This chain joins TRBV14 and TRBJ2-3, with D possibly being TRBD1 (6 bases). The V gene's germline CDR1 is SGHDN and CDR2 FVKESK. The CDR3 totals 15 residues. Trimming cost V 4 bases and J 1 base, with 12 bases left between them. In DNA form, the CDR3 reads TGTGCCAGCAGCCTACGACAGGCTGGCACAGATACGCAGTATTTT. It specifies CASSLRQAGTDTQYF.

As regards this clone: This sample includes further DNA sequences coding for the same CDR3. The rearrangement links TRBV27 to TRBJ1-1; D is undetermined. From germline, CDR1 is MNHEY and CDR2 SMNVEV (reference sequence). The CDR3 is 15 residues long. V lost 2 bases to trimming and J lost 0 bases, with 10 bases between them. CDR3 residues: CASSLGGRMNTEAFF. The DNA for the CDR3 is TGTGCCAGCAGTTTAGGTGGCAGGATGAACACTGAAGCTTTCTTT.

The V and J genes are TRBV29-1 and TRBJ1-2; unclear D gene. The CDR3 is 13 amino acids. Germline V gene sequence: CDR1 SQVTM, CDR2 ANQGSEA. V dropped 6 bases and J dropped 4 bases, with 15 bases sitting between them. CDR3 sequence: CSVLGGALYGYTF. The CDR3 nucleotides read TGCAGCGTCCTCGGAGGAGCCCTCTATGGCTACACCTTC.

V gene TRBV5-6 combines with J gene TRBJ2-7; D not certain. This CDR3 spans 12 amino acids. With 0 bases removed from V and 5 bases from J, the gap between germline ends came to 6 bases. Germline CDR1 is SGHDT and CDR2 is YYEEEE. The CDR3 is CASSLVRNEQYF. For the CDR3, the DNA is TGTGCCAGCAGCTTGGTTCGGAACGAGCAGTACTTC. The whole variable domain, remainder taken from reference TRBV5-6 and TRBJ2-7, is DAGVTQSPTHLIKTRGQQVTLRCSPKSGHDTVSWYQQALGQGPQFIFQYYEEEERQRGNFPDRFSGHQFPNYSSELNVNALLLGDSALYLCASSLVRNEQYFGPGTRLTVT.

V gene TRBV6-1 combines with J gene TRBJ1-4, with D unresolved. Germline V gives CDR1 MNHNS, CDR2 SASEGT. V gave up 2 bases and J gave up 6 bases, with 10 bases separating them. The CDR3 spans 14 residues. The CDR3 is CASSEWIFHEKLFF. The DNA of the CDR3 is TGTGCCAGCAGTGAATGGATCTTCCATGAAAAACTGTTTTTT.

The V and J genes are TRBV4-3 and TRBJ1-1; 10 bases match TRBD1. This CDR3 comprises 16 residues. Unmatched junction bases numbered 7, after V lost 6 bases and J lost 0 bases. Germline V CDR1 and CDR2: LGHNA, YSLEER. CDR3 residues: CASSPGTGAMNTEAFF. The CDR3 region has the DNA TGCGCCAGCAGTCCTGGGACAGGGGCTATGAACACTGAAGCTTTCTTT.

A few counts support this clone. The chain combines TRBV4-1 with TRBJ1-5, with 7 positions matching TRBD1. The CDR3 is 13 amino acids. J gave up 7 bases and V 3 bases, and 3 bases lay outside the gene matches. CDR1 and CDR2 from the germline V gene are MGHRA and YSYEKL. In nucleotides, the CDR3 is TGCGCCAGCAGCCAGACAGGGCACCAGCCCCAGCATTTT. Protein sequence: CASSQTGHQPQHF.

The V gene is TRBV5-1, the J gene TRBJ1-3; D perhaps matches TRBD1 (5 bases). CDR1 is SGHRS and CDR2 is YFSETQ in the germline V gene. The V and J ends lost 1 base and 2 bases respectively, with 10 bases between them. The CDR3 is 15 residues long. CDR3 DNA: TGCGCCAGCAGCTTGAGGCAGGGTCCTGGAAACACCATATATTTT. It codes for CASSLRQGPGNTIYF.

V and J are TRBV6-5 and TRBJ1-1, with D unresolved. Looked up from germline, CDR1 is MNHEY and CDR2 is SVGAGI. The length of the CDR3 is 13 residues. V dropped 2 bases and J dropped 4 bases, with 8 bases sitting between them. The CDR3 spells CASSYRAATEAFF. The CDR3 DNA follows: TGTGCCAGCAGTTACAGGGCGGCCACTGAAGCTTTCTTT.